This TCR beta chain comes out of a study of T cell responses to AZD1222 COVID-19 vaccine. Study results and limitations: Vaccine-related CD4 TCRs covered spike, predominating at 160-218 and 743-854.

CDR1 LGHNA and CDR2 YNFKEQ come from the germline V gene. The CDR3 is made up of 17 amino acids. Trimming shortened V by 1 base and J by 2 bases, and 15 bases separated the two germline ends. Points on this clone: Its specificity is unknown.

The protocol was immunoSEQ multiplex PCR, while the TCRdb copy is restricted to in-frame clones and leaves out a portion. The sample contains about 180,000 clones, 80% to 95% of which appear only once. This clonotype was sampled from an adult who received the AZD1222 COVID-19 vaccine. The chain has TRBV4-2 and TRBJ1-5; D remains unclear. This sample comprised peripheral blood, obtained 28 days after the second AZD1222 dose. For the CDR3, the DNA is TGTGCCAGCAGCCAAGGATGGGCCCAAATTCGCAATCAGCCCCAGCATTTT. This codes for CASSQGWAQIRNQPQHF.